This T cell receptor (beta chain) came from a study of control samples from healthy donors and cancer patients. With 0 bases removed from V and 5 bases from J, the gap between germline ends came to 14 bases. This CDR3 spans 15 amino acids. The germline gives CDR1 SGHRS, CDR2 YFSETQ. TCRdb's table, derived via immunoSEQ multiplex PCR, lists solely in-frame clones and lacks some. The repertoire includes about 65,000 clones, 90% of them detected once, and over 1% sits in the top ten. V gene TRBV5-1 combines with J gene TRBJ1-1; no definite D call. Sequenced input: PBMCs. This TCR derives from a woman aged 45-65 years with colorectal cancer. The CDR3 bases are TGCGCCAGCAGCTTGGGGCCAGAGATTTCAACTGAAGCTTTCTTT. Translated: CASSLGPEISTEAFF.